This TCR beta chain is drawn from a study of brain T cells in children with intractable seizures. Study conclusions and caveats: HCMV serostatus was not known, and viral specificity came from CDR3 similarity only.

Libraries were prepared by immunoSEQ multiplex PCR; TCRdb keeps only in-frame clonotypes and omits some of them. The sample carries about 120,000 clones, roughly 94% recorded once. V dropped 3 bases and J dropped 9; count of bases not matched to a gene: 7. This CDR3 region has 15 residues. Germline values: CDR1 MGHDK, CDR2 SYGVNS. Comments on this clone: Its antigen is unidentified.

The chain couples TRBV25-1 to TRBJ1-6; 8 nucleotides match TRBD1. This clonotype was sampled from a boy under three years old with hemimegalencephaly and intractable seizures. Sequencing was performed on peripheral blood, taken at surgery. The CDR3 sequence is CASSDRTGWGSPLHF. Written as DNA, the CDR3 is TGTGCCAGCAGTGACAGGACAGGGTGGGGTTCACCCCTCCACTTT.